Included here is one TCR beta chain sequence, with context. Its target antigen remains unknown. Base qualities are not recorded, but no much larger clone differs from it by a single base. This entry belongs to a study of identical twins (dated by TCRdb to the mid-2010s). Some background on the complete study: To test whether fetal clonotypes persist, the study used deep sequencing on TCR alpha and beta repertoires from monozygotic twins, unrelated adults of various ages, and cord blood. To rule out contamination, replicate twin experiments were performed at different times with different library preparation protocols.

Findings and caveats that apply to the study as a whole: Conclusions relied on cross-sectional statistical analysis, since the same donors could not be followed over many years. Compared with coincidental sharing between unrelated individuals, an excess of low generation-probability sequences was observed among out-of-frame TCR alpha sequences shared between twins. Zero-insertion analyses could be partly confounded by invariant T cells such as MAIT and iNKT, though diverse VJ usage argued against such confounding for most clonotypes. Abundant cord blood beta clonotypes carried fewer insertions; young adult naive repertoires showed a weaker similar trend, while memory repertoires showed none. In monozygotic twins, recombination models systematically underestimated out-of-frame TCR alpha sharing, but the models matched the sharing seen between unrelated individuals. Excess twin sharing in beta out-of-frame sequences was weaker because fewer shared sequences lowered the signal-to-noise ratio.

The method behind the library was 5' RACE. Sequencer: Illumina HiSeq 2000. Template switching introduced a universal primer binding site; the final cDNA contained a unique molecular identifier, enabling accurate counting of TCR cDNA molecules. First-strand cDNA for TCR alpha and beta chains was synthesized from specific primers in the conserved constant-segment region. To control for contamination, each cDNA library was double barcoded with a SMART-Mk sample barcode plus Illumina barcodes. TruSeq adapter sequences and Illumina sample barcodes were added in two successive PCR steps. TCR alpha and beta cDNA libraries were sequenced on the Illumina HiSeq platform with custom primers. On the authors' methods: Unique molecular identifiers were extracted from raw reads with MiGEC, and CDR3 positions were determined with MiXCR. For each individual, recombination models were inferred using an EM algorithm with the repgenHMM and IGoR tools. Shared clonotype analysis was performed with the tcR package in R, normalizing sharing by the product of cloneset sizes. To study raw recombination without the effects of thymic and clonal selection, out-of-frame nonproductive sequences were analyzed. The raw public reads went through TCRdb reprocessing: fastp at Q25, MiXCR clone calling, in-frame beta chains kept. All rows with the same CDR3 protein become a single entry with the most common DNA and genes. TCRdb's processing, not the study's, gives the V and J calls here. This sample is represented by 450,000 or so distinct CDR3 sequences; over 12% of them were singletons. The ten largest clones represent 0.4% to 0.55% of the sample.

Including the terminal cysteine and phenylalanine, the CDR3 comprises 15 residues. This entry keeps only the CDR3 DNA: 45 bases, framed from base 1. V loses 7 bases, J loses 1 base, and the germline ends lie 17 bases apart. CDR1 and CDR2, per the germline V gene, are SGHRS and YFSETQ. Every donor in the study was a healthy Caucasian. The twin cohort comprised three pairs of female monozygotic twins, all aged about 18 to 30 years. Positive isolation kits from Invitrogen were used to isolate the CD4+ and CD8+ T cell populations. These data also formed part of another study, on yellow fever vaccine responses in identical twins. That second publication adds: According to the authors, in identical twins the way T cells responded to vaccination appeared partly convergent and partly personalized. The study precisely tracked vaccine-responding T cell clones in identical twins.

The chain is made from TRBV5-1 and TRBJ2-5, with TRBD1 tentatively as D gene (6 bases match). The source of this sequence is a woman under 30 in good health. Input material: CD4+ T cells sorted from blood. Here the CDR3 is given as CASSRSGTLQETQYF. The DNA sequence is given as TGCGCCAGCTCCCGGTCCGGGACACTCCAAGAGACCCAGTACTTC. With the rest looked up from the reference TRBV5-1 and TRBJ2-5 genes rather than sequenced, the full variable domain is KAGVTQTPRYLIKTRGQQVTLSCSPISGHRSVSWYQQTPGQGLQFLFEYFSETQRNKGNFPGRFSGRQFSNSRSEMNVSTLELGDSALYLCASSRSGTLQETQYFGPGTRLLVL.